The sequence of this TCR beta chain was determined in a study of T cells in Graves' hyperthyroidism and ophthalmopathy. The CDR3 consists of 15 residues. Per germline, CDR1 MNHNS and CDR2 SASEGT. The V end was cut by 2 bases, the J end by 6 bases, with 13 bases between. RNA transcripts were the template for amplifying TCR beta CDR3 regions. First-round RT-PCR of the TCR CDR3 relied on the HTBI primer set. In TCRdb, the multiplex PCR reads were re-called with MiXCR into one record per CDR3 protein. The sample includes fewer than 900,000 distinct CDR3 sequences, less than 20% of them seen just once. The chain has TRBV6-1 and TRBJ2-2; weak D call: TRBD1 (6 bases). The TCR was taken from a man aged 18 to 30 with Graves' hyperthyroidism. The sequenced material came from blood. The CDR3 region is CASSERAGAAGELFF. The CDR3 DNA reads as TGTGCCAGCAGTGAAAGGGCAGGGGCGGCCGGGGAGCTGTTTTTT.